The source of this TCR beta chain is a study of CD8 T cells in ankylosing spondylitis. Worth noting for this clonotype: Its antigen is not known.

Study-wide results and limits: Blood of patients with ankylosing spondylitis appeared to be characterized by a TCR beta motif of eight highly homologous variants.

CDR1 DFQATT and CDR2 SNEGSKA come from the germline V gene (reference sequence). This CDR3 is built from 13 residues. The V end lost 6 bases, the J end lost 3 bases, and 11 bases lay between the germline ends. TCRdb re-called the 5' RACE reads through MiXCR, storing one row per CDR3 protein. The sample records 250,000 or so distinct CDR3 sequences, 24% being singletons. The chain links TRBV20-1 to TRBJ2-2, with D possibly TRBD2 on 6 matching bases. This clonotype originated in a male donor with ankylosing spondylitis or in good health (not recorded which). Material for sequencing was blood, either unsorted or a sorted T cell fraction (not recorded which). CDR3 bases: TGCAGTGCAAACGCGGGGTACACCGGGGAGCTGTTTTTT. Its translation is CSANAGYTGELFF.